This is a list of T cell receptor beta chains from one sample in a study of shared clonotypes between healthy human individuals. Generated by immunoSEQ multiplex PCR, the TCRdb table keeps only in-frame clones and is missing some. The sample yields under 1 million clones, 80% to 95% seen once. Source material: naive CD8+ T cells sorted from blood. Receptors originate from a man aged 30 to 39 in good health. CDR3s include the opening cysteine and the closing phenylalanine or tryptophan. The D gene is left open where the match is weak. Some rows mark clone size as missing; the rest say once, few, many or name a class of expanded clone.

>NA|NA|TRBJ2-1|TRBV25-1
TGTGCCAGCAGTGCGACAGGTAACAATGAGCAGTTCTTC
CASSATGNNEQFF
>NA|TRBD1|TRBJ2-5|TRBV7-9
TGTGCCAGCACCTTTTGGGACAGCTTAAAAGAGACCCAGTACTTC
CASTFWDSLKETQYF
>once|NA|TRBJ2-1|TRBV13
TGTGCCAGCAGCCATAATAGACAGTCCCCCTCCTACAATGAGCAGTTCTTC
CASSHNRQSPSYNEQFF
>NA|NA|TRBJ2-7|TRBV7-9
TGTGCCAGCAGCCCAGGACAGACGAGCTCCTACGAGCAGTACTTC
CASSPGQTSSYEQYF
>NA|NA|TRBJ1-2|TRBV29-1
TGCAGCGTTGTTGCGCAGGGGAGTCGCGGGAATGGCTACACCTTC
CSVVAQGSRGNGYTF
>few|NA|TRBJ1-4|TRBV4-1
TGCGCCAGCAGCCACCCAAATCGGGGAAATGAAAAACTGTTTTTT
CASSHPNRGNEKLFF
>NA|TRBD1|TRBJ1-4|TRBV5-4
TGTGCCAGCAGCTTGATGGGACAGGGATGGGAAAAACTGTTTTTT
CASSLMGQGWEKLFF
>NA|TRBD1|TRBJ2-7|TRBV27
TGTGCCAGCAGTCCACCACAGGGGGCGGACGAGCAGTACTTC
CASSPPQGADEQYF
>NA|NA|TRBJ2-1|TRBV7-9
TGTGCCAGCATCCCCCGGGACTCTCCACCCCTACGGGATGAGCAGTTCTTC
CASIPRDSPPLRDEQFF
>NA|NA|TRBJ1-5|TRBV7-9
TGTGCCAGCAGCTTATCTAGGTCTCAGCCCCAGCATTTT
CASSLSRSQPQHF
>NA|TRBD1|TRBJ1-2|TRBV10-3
TGTGCCATCAGGCCGGGACAGATACTAAACTATGGCTACACCTTC
CAIRPGQILNYGYTF
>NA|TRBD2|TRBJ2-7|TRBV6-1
TGTGCCAGCAGTGCACTAGCGAGCTCCTACGAGCAGTACTTC
CASSALASSYEQYF
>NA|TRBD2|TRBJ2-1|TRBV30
TGTGCCTGGGGCGGGAGTCTCGGCAATGAGCAGTTCTTC
CAWGGSLGNEQFF
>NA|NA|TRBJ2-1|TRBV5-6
TGTGCCAGCAGCTTCTGGGGGTGGAATGAGCAGTTCTTC
CASSFWGWNEQFF
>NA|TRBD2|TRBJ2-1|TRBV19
TGTGCCAGTAGTATAGTACTAGCGGTTTACAATGAGCAGTTCTTC
CASSIVLAVYNEQFF
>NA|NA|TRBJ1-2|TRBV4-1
TGCGCCAGCAGCCAAGTGGCTGGCTGGGTTAATAACTATGGCTACACCTTC
CASSQVAGWVNNYGYTF
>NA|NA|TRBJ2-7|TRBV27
TGTGCCAGCAGGACCACGGACAGTTCTTTCTACGAGCAGTACTTC
CASRTTDSSFYEQYF
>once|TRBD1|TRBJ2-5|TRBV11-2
TGTGCCAGCAGCGACCGGGACAGGCAAGAGACCCAGTACTTC
CASSDRDRQETQYF
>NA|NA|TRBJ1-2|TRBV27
TGTGCCAGCAGTTTAACAACAGGGTACTATGGCTACACCTTC
CASSLTTGYYGYTF
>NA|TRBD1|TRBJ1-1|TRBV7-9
TGTGCCAGCAGCTTACAGCGGGACAGGGGGCTTTTCTTT
CASSLQRDRGLFF
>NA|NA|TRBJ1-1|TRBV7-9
TGTGCCAGCAGCTTGGGACCAGGGATGAACACTGAAGCTTTCTTT
CASSLGPGMNTEAFF